The clone carrying this TCR beta chain was detected only a few times. Its cognate antigen is unknown. This record belongs to a study of cytomegalovirus exposure and HLA in healthy donors. General study findings and limits: In a later analysis, specific HLA alleles were associated with 15,000 to 20,000 TCR beta sequences at a 0.05 false discovery rate. Researchers reportedly found TCR beta sequences accurately predicted most subjects' HLA-A and HLA-B alleles. Three CMV-associated chains were confirmed in vitro to be specific for CMV antigens.

The PCR had 60 Vbeta and 13 Jbeta primers. Libraries were prepared by immunoSEQ multiplex PCR; TCRdb keeps only in-frame clonotypes and omits some of them. The sample includes 100,000 to 150,000 clones, around 72% seen only once; the top ten take about 3.9%. J lost 3 bases, V lost 2 bases, and 13 bases had no gene match. The CDR3 runs 18 residues. The V gene's germline CDR1 is SGHVS and CDR2 FQNEAQ. Material: PBMCs. This receptor was identified in a man in his fifties or sixties in good health and CMV-seropositive. The rearrangement joins TRBV7-8 to TRBJ1-5; 7 positions agree with TRBD1. The DNA for the CDR3 is TGTGCCAGCAGCTTAAGGAGAGGAGGGGGCCGTGACAATCAGCCCCAGCATTTT. Translating it yields CASSLRRGGGRDNQPQHF.